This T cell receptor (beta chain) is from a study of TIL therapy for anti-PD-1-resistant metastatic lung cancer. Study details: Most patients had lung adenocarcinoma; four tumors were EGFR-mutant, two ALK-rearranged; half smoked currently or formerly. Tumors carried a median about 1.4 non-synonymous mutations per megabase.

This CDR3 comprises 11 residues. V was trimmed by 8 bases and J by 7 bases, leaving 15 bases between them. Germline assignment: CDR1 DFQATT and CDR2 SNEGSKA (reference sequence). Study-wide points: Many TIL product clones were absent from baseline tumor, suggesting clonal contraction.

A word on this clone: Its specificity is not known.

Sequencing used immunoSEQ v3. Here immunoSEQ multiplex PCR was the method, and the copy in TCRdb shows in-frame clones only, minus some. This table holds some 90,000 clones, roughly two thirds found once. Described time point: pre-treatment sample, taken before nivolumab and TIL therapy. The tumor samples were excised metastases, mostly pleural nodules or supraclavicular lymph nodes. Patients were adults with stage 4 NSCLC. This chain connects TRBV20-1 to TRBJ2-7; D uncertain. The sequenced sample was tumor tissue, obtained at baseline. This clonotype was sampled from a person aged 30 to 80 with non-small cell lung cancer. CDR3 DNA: TGCAGTACCGCGCCCCGAAGAGAGCAGTACTTC. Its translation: CSTAPRREQYF.